A selection of T cell receptor beta chains follows, all from one sample in a study of cytomegalovirus exposure and HLA in healthy donors. Clones were read by immunoSEQ multiplex PCR, and TCRdb kept only the in-frame ones, dropping some. The sample yields about 130,000 clones, about 96% seen once. The sample comprised PBMCs. Receptors were obtained from a man between 18 and 29 years old in good health and CMV-seronegative. Each CDR3 is given with its conserved first and last residue. Fields, in order: clone size, V gene, J gene, D gene, CDR3 DNA, CDR3 protein. The D gene is left open where the match is weak. Size values are once, few and many counts, or a class for expanded clones, and some rows have none.

clone size: -
V gene: TRBV11-3
J gene: TRBJ2-1
D gene: -
CDR3 DNA: TGTGCCAGCAGCCCTACGAGGCGGCTATCAAGCAATGAGCAGTTCTTC
CDR3 protein: CASSPTRRLSSNEQFF

clone size: -
V gene: TRBV28
J gene: TRBJ1-5
D gene: TRBD1
CDR3 DNA: TGTGCCAGCAGCAGGGGGCCCCGCAATCAGCCCCAGCATTTT
CDR3 protein: CASSRGPRNQPQHF

clone size: -
V gene: TRBV18
J gene: TRBJ1-2
D gene: -
CDR3 DNA: TGTGCCAGCTCACCATCGGCGACAGGTGATGGCTACACCTTC
CDR3 protein: CASSPSATGDGYTF

clone size: few
V gene: TRBV10-3
J gene: TRBJ1-2
D gene: -
CDR3 DNA: TGTGCCATCAGTCGTCAGGACTATGGCTACACCTTC
CDR3 protein: CAISRQDYGYTF

clone size: -
V gene: TRBV11-2
J gene: TRBJ2-1
D gene: -
CDR3 DNA: TGTGCCAGCAGCTTAGAAAGGGAGAATGAGCAGTTCTTC
CDR3 protein: CASSLERENEQFF

clone size: -
V gene: TRBV19
J gene: TRBJ2-2
D gene: TRBD2
CDR3 DNA: TGTGCCAGTAGTATAGCCCCGGGAGGGTACACCGGGGAGCTGTTTTTT
CDR3 protein: CASSIAPGGYTGELFF

clone size: -
V gene: TRBV5-1
J gene: TRBJ1-1
D gene: -
CDR3 DNA: TGCGCCAGCTGTTCCACCGCAGGGACAAACACTGAAGCTTTCTTT
CDR3 protein: CASCSTAGTNTEAFF

clone size: -
V gene: TRBV7-8
J gene: TRBJ1-5
D gene: -
CDR3 DNA: TGTGCCAGCAGCTTAAGGACAGATGATAGCAATCAGCCCCAGCATTTT
CDR3 protein: CASSLRTDDSNQPQHF

clone size: -
V gene: TRBV5-4
J gene: TRBJ2-5
D gene: -
CDR3 DNA: TGTGCCAGCAGCTGGACGGGGGGCGAAGAGACCCAGTACTTC
CDR3 protein: CASSWTGGEETQYF

clone size: -
V gene: TRBV21-1
J gene: TRBJ2-7
D gene: -
CDR3 DNA: TGTGCCAGCAGCCCAAAGCGGCGCAGCGGGAGATCCGAGCAGTACTTC
CDR3 protein: CASSPKRRSGRSEQYF

clone size: -
V gene: TRBV9
J gene: TRBJ1-2
D gene: TRBD1
CDR3 DNA: TGTGCCAGCAGCTACGGGACAGAAGGCTACACCTTC
CDR3 protein: CASSYGTEGYTF

clone size: -
V gene: TRBV28
J gene: TRBJ1-5
D gene: -
CDR3 DNA: TGTGCCAGCAGCAGGGATAGCAATCAGCCCCAGCATTTT
CDR3 protein: CASSRDSNQPQHF

clone size: -
V gene: TRBV15
J gene: TRBJ2-4
D gene: TRBD1
CDR3 DNA: TGTGCCACCAGCAGAGCACTACCCGGGACAGGGGGGGGCCAAAACATTCAGTACTTC
CDR3 protein: CATSRALPGTGGGQNIQYF

clone size: -
V gene: TRBV28
J gene: TRBJ1-2
D gene: -
CDR3 DNA: TGTGCCAGCAGTTTAATCACCCCCCGGGGTGGCTACACCTTC
CDR3 protein: CASSLITPRGGYTF

clone size: -
V gene: TRBV13
J gene: TRBJ2-3
D gene: TRBD2
CDR3 DNA: TGTGCCAGCAGCTTAGGTAGGGGGCTAGCGGGAGGCACAGATACGCAGTATTTT
CDR3 protein: CASSLGRGLAGGTDTQYF

clone size: few
V gene: TRBV11-2
J gene: TRBJ1-1
D gene: TRBD1
CDR3 DNA: TGTGCCAGCAGTCGAAATTTTGGGACAGCTAATCCTATGAACACTGAAGCTTTCTTT
CDR3 protein: CASSRNFGTANPMNTEAFF

clone size: -
V gene: TRBV28
J gene: TRBJ2-1
D gene: TRBD2
CDR3 DNA: TGTGCCAGCAGGATACTAGCGGGTTGGGGAGACAATGAGCAGTTCTTC
CDR3 protein: CASRILAGWGDNEQFF

clone size: -
V gene: TRBV5-6
J gene: TRBJ2-7
D gene: -
CDR3 DNA: TGTGCCAGCAGCTTGGGACGGAGCCGGGAGCAGTACTTC
CDR3 protein: CASSLGRSREQYF

clone size: -
V gene: TRBV28
J gene: TRBJ1-5
D gene: -
CDR3 DNA: TGTGCCAGCAGTAACAGGGTCGATAATCAGCCCCAGCATTTT
CDR3 protein: CASSNRVDNQPQHF

clone size: -
V gene: TRBV29-1
J gene: TRBJ2-1
D gene: -
CDR3 DNA: TGCAGCGTTGCATCGTCTTTGGGCGGGGCCTACAATGAGCAGTTCTTC
CDR3 protein: CSVASSLGGAYNEQFF

clone size: -
V gene: TRBV30
J gene: TRBJ1-2
D gene: TRBD1
CDR3 DNA: TGTGCCTGGTCGACAGGGGGCGACGGCTACACCTTC
CDR3 protein: CAWSTGGDGYTF

clone size: -
V gene: TRBV27
J gene: TRBJ1-5
D gene: -
CDR3 DNA: TGTGCCAGCAGATCGTGGCAAGATAGCAATCAGCCCCAGCATTTT
CDR3 protein: CASRSWQDSNQPQHF

clone size: -
V gene: TRBV27
J gene: TRBJ2-5
D gene: TRBD2
CDR3 DNA: TGTGCCAGCAGTGTCGGGGGGTACCAAGAGACCCAGTACTTC
CDR3 protein: CASSVGGYQETQYF

clone size: -
V gene: TRBV14
J gene: TRBJ2-2
D gene: TRBD2
CDR3 DNA: TGTGCCAGCAGCCTGGAAAGGCTCGGACTAGCGGCACTCGGATGGACCGGGGAGCTGTTTTTT
CDR3 protein: CASSLERLGLAALGWTGELFF

clone size: -
V gene: TRBV5-4
J gene: TRBJ2-7
D gene: TRBD2
CDR3 DNA: TGTGCCAGCAGCTTCGGTAGCGGGATACCCTACGAGCAGTACTTC
CDR3 protein: CASSFGSGIPYEQYF

clone size: -
V gene: TRBV29-1
J gene: TRBJ1-2
D gene: TRBD1
CDR3 DNA: TGCAGCGTTGTCCCTGCGGACAGGGGGATCGGCTACACCTTC
CDR3 protein: CSVVPADRGIGYTF

clone size: -
V gene: TRBV30
J gene: TRBJ1-1
D gene: -
CDR3 DNA: TGTGCCTGGACCGGTTTTGGGCTCACTGAAGCTTTCTTT
CDR3 protein: CAWTGFGLTEAFF

clone size: -
V gene: TRBV27
J gene: TRBJ1-1
D gene: -
CDR3 DNA: TGTGCCAGCAGTCCTAGGTGGCAGGGTAACACTGAAGCTTTCTTT
CDR3 protein: CASSPRWQGNTEAFF

clone size: -
V gene: TRBV2
J gene: TRBJ2-1
D gene: TRBD2
CDR3 DNA: TGTGCCAGCAGTGAAGCCACTAGCGGGACGTACAATGAGCAGTTCTTC
CDR3 protein: CASSEATSGTYNEQFF

clone size: -
V gene: TRBV7-9
J gene: TRBJ2-3
D gene: TRBD2
CDR3 DNA: TGTGCCAGCAGCTCATTAGCGGGATTGGGAACAGATACGCAGTATTTT
CDR3 protein: CASSSLAGLGTDTQYF

clone size: -
V gene: TRBV7-3
J gene: TRBJ2-1
D gene: -
CDR3 DNA: TGTGCCAGCAGCTCCCATTCCAATGAGCAGTTCTTC
CDR3 protein: CASSSHSNEQFF

clone size: -
V gene: TRBV11-3
J gene: TRBJ1-1
D gene: -
CDR3 DNA: TGTGCCAGCAGCCAGGTCCAAGACAGTGAAGCTTTCTTT
CDR3 protein: CASSQVQDSEAFF

clone size: -
V gene: TRBV28
J gene: TRBJ1-5
D gene: -
CDR3 DNA: TGTGCCAGCAACGGGACACCAAATCAGCCCCAGCATTTT
CDR3 protein: CASNGTPNQPQHF

clone size: -
V gene: TRBV30
J gene: TRBJ2-1
D gene: TRBD1
CDR3 DNA: TGTGCCTGGAGTGGCTCCGGGACAGGGTTAGGAAATGAGCAGTTCTTC
CDR3 protein: CAWSGSGTGLGNEQFF

clone size: once
V gene: TRBV27
J gene: TRBJ2-7
D gene: -
CDR3 DNA: TGTGCCAGCAGTTTACAGGGGCACATGAACGAGCAGTACTTC
CDR3 protein: CASSLQGHMNEQYF

clone size: once
V gene: TRBV7-6
J gene: TRBJ2-4
D gene: TRBD1
CDR3 DNA: TGTGCCAGCAGCGCGATGACAGGGAGCCAAAAAGACATTCAGTACTTC
CDR3 protein: CASSAMTGSQKDIQYF

clone size: -
V gene: TRBV7-9
J gene: TRBJ2-1
D gene: TRBD2
CDR3 DNA: TGTGCCAGCAGCCCTCCCCTAGCGGCAGCCTCCTACAATGAGCAGTTCTTC
CDR3 protein: CASSPPLAAASYNEQFF

clone size: -
V gene: TRBV28
J gene: TRBJ2-5
D gene: -
CDR3 DNA: TGTGCCAGCAGATTCGGGGTGTCCCAGTACTTC
CDR3 protein: CASRFGVSQYF

clone size: -
V gene: TRBV11-1
J gene: TRBJ2-5
D gene: TRBD2
CDR3 DNA: TGTGCCAGCAGCTTAGGAGCGGGAGGTTATCAAGAGACCCAGTACTTC
CDR3 protein: CASSLGAGGYQETQYF

clone size: -
V gene: TRBV28
J gene: TRBJ2-5
D gene: -
CDR3 DNA: TGTGCCAGCAGTCAGGGTTTAGGTCAGGAGACCCAGTACTTC
CDR3 protein: CASSQGLGQETQYF

clone size: -
V gene: TRBV6-5
J gene: TRBJ2-1
D gene: TRBD1
CDR3 DNA: TGTGCCAGCAGTCGGACAGGGTACAATGAGCAGTTCTTC
CDR3 protein: CASSRTGYNEQFF

clone size: -
V gene: TRBV7-3
J gene: TRBJ1-3
D gene: -
CDR3 DNA: TGTGCCAGCGGGGGGAACCGGGGCCACGGAAACACCATATATTTT
CDR3 protein: CASGGNRGHGNTIYF